The T cell receptor (beta chain) described here comes from a study of cytomegalovirus exposure and HLA in healthy donors. Study outcomes and limitations: A highly shared variant cluster was judged a likely technical artifact.

A word on this clone: The antigen is unknown.

Researchers ran the PCR with 60 Vbeta and 13 Jbeta primers. Sequenced by immunoSEQ multiplex PCR; TCRdb stores in-frame clones only, minus some. The sample has around 74,000 clones. The TCR sequence derives from a man aged 30 to 39 in good health and CMV-seronegative. Sequenced input: PBMCs.

The CDR3 sequence is CASSEVAGGLKGIQYF. In nucleotides, the CDR3 is TGCGCCAGCAGTGAGGTAGCGGGGGGCCTAAAAGGCATTCAGTACTTC. This chain uses TRBV10-1 with TRBJ2-4; the match to TRBD2 covers 10 bases. Per germline, CDR1 WNHNN and CDR2 SYGVQD (reference sequence). J lost 9 bases, V lost 2 bases, and 10 bases had no gene match. The length of the CDR3 is 16 residues.